The sequence of this T cell receptor (beta chain) was determined in a study of OX40 agonist ivuxolimab in advanced cancers. For the study at large: Hepatocellular carcinoma, melanoma, renal cell or head and neck cancer was diagnosed in the dose-escalation patients.

Germline V gene sequence: CDR1 SGDLS, CDR2 YYNGEE. CDR3 length: 14 residues. With 0 bases removed from V and 6 bases from J, the gap between germline ends came to 11 bases. Points on this clone: Its antigen remains unidentified.

Produced via immunoSEQ multiplex PCR; TCRdb's table is partial and in-frame only. Seen here are 30,000 to 45,000 clones, around 90% observed once, and the top ten hold less than 5%. Study-wide results and limits: It was also the case that some nonresponders had low normalized T-cell clonal expansion.

This clonotype was obtained from an adult with an advanced solid tumor such as melanoma, head and neck, liver or kidney cancer. The genes are TRBV9 and TRBJ2-3, with D perhaps assigned TRBD1 or TRBD2 (5 bases each). Source: CD4+ or CD8+ T cells sorted from blood, taken in a trial of the OX40 agonist ivuxolimab. The CDR3 is CASSVDGARDTQYF. Written as DNA, the CDR3 is TGTGCCAGCAGCGTAGACGGGGCCAGGGATACGCAGTATTTT.